What follows are 15 T cell receptor beta chains derived from one specimen sequenced in a study of shared clonotypes between healthy human individuals. Sequencing was performed with immunoSEQ multiplex PCR; in TCRdb, only in-frame clones are kept and a portion is missing. The top ten hold approximately 0.5% of the sample, which has about 1 million clones, around 82% seen once. The sample was memory CD4+ T cells from PBMCs. The sample's subset: CD45RA-negative fraction. Source of these receptors: a man aged 18 to 35 in good health. Some clones in this sample may be carry-over from other donors' samples.

J is TRBJ2-1 and V is TRBV7-9, with 8 bases fitting TRBD2. V gave up 5 bases and J gave up 9 bases; unmatched junction bases: 12. This CDR3 comprises 15 residues. Germline V lookup: CDR1 SEHNR, CDR2 FQNEAQ (reference sequence). The chain's CDR3 is CASSPAGRVGGEQFF. The CDR3, as DNA: TGTGCCAGCAGCCCAGCCGGGAGGGTCGGCGGTGAGCAGTTCTTC.

The chain links TRBV25-1 to TRBJ2-7; no reliable D call. The V end lost 5 bases, the J end lost 0 bases, and 11 bases lay between the germline ends. This CDR3 has 14 residues. The germline CDR1 and CDR2 sequences are MGHDK and SYGVNS. The CDR3 is CASSLIGSSYEQYF. The CDR3 DNA reads TGTGCCAGCAGTTTGATCGGTTCCTCCTACGAGCAGTACTTC.

V usage is TRBV7-2 and J usage is TRBJ1-1; no clear D. Germline-derived CDR1 and CDR2 are SGHTA and FQGNSA. The CDR3 extends over 14 amino acids. The V end lost 2 bases, the J end lost 5 bases, and 12 bases lay between the germline ends. This CDR3 is CASSLIRTGTEAFF. The CDR3 nucleotides are TGTGCCAGCAGCTTAATTCGGACTGGGACTGAAGCTTTCTTT.

The rearrangement uses TRBV4-2 and TRBJ2-7; D gene ambiguous. Germline CDR1 reads LGHNA; CDR2 reads YNFKEQ. The V end lost 3 bases, the J end lost 4 bases, and 7 bases lay between the germline ends. This CDR3 comprises 12 residues. The CDR3 sequence is CASSQGGYEQYF. DNA of the CDR3: TGTGCCAGCAGCCAGGGCGGTTACGAGCAGTACTTC.

In nucleotides, the CDR3 is TGTGCCAGCAGCCAAGAGGGTAGCGGGAGGCCCGAGCAGTACTTC. Protein: CASSQEGSGRPEQYF. This chain joins TRBV4-2 and TRBJ2-7, with TRBD2 identical over 10 bases. V shed 0 bases, J shed 6 bases, and the junction held 5 bases outside the gene matches. This CDR3 region has 15 residues. The V gene's germline CDR1 is LGHNA and CDR2 YNFKEQ.

V usage is TRBV28 and J usage is TRBJ1-5; D ambiguous. CDR3 size: 17 residues. Germline V gene sequence: CDR1 MDHEN, CDR2 SYDVKM. Trimming left V 8 bases short and J 0 bases short, with 20 bases between. The CDR3 sequence: CASVASIQINSNQPQHF. The CDR3 nucleotides read TGTGCCAGCGTGGCCAGCATACAAATAAATAGCAATCAGCCCCAGCATTTT.

Concerning this clone itself: Being one base from a much bigger clone, this may be a read error. In the same sample, other DNA sequences code for this CDR3. The CDR3 reads CASSPRNQPQHF. DNA of the CDR3: TGTGCCAGCAGCCCAAGGAATCAGCCCCAGCATTTT. The J gene is TRBJ1-5, the V gene TRBV6-6; unclear D gene. The ends were cut back, 6 bases at V and 4 bases at J, with 7 bases in the middle. Per germline, CDR1 MNHNY and CDR2 SVGAGI (reference sequence). The CDR3 length is 12 residues.

This rearrangement joins TRBV28 to TRBJ2-7; D is ambiguous. V dropped 5 bases and J dropped 7 bases, with 21 bases sitting between them. The germline CDR1 and CDR2 sequences are MDHEN and SYDVKM. The CDR3 has 15 residues. The CDR3 coding sequence is TGTGCCAGCAGTCCACCTGAGATGTCCCTATCGGAGCAGTACTTC. Amino acid sequence: CASSPPEMSLSEQYF.

The chain carries TRBV5-1 and TRBJ1-4, with 8 bases aligning to TRBD1. Germline loops: CDR1 SGHRS, CDR2 YFSETQ. Trimming removed 4 bases from V and 5 bases from J; junction bases left unmatched: 4. CDR3 length: 14 amino acids. In nucleotides, the CDR3 is TGCGCCAGCAGCCCCCGGACAGGGAATGAAAAACTGTTTTTT. The encoded protein is CASSPRTGNEKLFF.

V is TRBV5-6 and J is TRBJ1-2; no definite D call. The CDR3 extends over 15 amino acids. Trimming stripped 4 bases from V and 6 bases from J, with 19 bases between. Germline V gene data show CDR1 as SGHDT and CDR2 as YYEEEE. The CDR3 coding sequence is TGTGCCAGCAGCCTTGTTTTGCAGCGGAGTCATGGCTACACCTTC. As protein: CASSLVLQRSHGYTF.

The genes are TRBV28 and TRBJ2-7; D is undetermined. The length of the CDR3 is 13 residues. V was cut by 5 bases and J by 2 bases, with 10 bases left in between. Germline CDR1 is MDHEN and CDR2 is SYDVKM. The CDR3 loop reads CASSPANPYEQYF. In DNA form, the CDR3 reads TGTGCCAGCAGTCCGGCCAATCCCTACGAGCAGTACTTC.

This chain links TRBV28 with TRBJ2-7; TRBD2 matches 8 bases. Germline V gene lookup returns CDR1 MDHEN and CDR2 SYDVKM. This CDR3 has 17 residues. V shed 4 bases, J shed 5 bases, and the junction held 16 bases outside the gene matches. DNA of the CDR3: TGTGCCAGCAGTTCACCGGGGGGAGCGGGAGAGAGACACGAGCAGTACTTC. Encoded protein: CASSSPGGAGERHEQYF.

The rearrangement uses TRBV2 and TRBJ2-2; D remains ambiguous. Trimming cost V 6 bases and J 6 bases, with 17 bases left between them. The CDR3 has 15 amino acids. CDR1 and CDR2 (germline): SNHLY, FYNNEI. CDR3 sequence (DNA): TGTGCCAGCAGATTCCTAGACCGTACGGCCGGGGAGCTGTTTTTT. It is translated as CASRFLDRTAGELFF. Full variable domain (remainder filled in from reference TRBV2 and TRBJ2-2): EPEVTQTPSHQVTQMGQEVILRCVPISNHLYFYWYRQILGQKVEFLVSFYNNEISEKSEIFDDQFSVERPDGSNFTLKIRSTKLEDSAMYFCASRFLDRTAGELFFGEGSRLTVL.

This chain joins TRBV6-6 and TRBJ1-1; D unresolved. V was shortened by 10 bases and J by 1 base, with 13 bases between the two germline ends. This CDR3 spans 13 amino acids. CDR1 is MNHNY, CDR2 SVGAGI, per germline (reference sequence). CDR3 sequence (DNA): TGTGCCACAGAGTCCTCGGGGAACACTGAAGCTTTCTTT. Its translation is CATESSGNTEAFF.

The chain combines TRBV27 with TRBJ1-4; D possibly corresponds to TRBD1 (6 bases). V was clipped by 6 bases and J by 3 bases, with 20 bases between them. The CDR3 runs 17 residues. Germline-derived CDR1 and CDR2 are MNHEY and SMNVEV (reference sequence). CDR3 sequence reads: CASSRAGTPQPNEKLFF. The CDR3 DNA reads TGTGCCAGCAGCAGAGCCGGGACACCTCAACCTAATGAAAAACTGTTTTTT.